This TCR beta chain was obtained from a study of radiotherapy plus CTLA-4 blockade in lung cancer. Findings and caveats of the study: TCR clones from tumors expanded in blood after radiotherapy plus ipilimumab.

V shed 3 bases and J 10 bases; nucleotides not matched to a gene: 1. CDR3 length: 11 amino acids. Germline assignment: CDR1 SGHRS and CDR2 YFSETQ. Data came from immunoSEQ multiplex PCR; TCRdb stores just in-frame clones and leaves some out. The data show about 97,000 clones, around 79% seen once. In its sample, this clone was seen once. Its antigen is as yet unknown. This specimen was peripheral blood, taken from a patient treated with radiotherapy plus ipilimumab. The chain employs TRBV5-1 and TRBJ2-1, with 7 bases identical to TRBD2. The TCR comes from a human donor with non-small cell lung cancer who had a partial response to radiotherapy plus ipilimumab. Some clones in this sample may be carry-over from other donors' samples. The CDR3 loop reads CASSWDYEQFF. In DNA form, the CDR3 reads TGCGCCAGCAGCTGGGACTACGAGCAGTTCTTC.